This record looks at one TCR beta chain sequence and its context. The data derive from a study of OX40 agonist ivuxolimab in advanced cancers. Study-wide background: With ivuxolimab, an agonistic anti-OX40 (CD134) antibody, patients were treated. Hepatocellular carcinoma, melanoma, renal cell or head and neck cancer was diagnosed in the dose-escalation patients.

The table came from immunoSEQ multiplex PCR; TCRdb's copy has only in-frame clones and leaves some out. The data contain about 60,000 clones, roughly 83% of them seen just once; the ten biggest clones take up approximately 0.75%. CDR1 SGHAT and CDR2 FQNNGV come from the germline V gene. The V end lost 3 bases, the J end lost 8 bases, and 10 bases lay between the germline ends. The CDR3 length is 12 residues. Peripheral blood came from all dose cohorts at three timepoints. This specimen was CD4+ or CD8+ T cells sorted from blood, taken in a trial of the OX40 agonist ivuxolimab. The TCR was taken from an adult with an advanced solid tumor such as melanoma, head and neck, liver or kidney cancer. The J gene is TRBJ1-2, the V gene TRBV11-2; no clear D. The CDR3 bases are TGTGCCAGCAGCTTGGACCATGGAGGCTACACCTTC. Translation: CASSLDHGGYTF.